This T cell receptor (beta chain) was profiled in a study of T cells in localized non-small cell lung cancer. General study results and limits: One tumor region alone was sequenced, and heterogeneity therefore remains possible. Measurement of T cell clonality placed uninvolved adjacent lung highest, above the level in tumor.

This CDR3 has 14 residues. V gave up 0 bases and J gave up 5 bases, with 11 bases separating them. Looked up from germline, CDR1 is MDHEN and CDR2 is SYDVKM. As for this clone: Its target is unknown.

The data were produced by immunoSEQ multiplex PCR, yet TCRdb's version contains in-frame clones alone and is incomplete. The data show roughly 40,000 clones, with roughly 84% seen just once and almost 8% held by the top ten. The source is a man aged 40-75 years with stage II lung adenocarcinoma. Source: PBMCs, taken before any cancer treatment. The V call is TRBV28, the J call TRBJ2-7; possible D gene TRBD1, 6 bases. The CDR3 protein is CASSLWQGSNEQYF. CDR3 nucleotide sequence: TGTGCCAGCAGTTTATGGCAGGGGTCAAACGAGCAGTACTTC. Together with reference TRBV28 and TRBJ2-7, the CDR3 gives the full variable domain: DVKVTQSSRYLVKRTGEKVFLECVQDMDHENMFWYRQDPGLGLRLIYFSYDVKMKEKGDIPEGYSVSREKKERFSLILESASTNQTSMYLCASSLWQGSNEQYFGPGTRLTVT.